These 17 T cell receptor beta chains share one sample of origin, sequenced in a study of blood T cell repertoires in COVID-19. Assay used: immunoSEQ multiplex PCR; TCRdb lists only in-frame clones, some missing. The sample records around 300,000 clones, roughly 91% being singletons. Sequencing was performed on PBMCs or T cells enriched from blood (not recorded which). The source is a woman aged 55-69 years who had recovered from COVID-19.

The chain has TRBV7-9 and TRBJ2-5, with 7 positions matching TRBD1. The CDR3 has 18 residues. Trimming removed 3 bases from V and 1 base from J; junction bases left unmatched: 14. Germline CDR1 SEHNR, CDR2 FQNEAQ (reference sequence). CDR3 residues: CASSLVFSDRTFQETQYF. The CDR3 DNA reads as TGTGCCAGCAGCTTGGTTTTTTCGGACAGGACCTTCCAAGAGACCCAGTACTTC.

This sequence joins TRBV3-1 (or the pseudogene TRBV3-2) and TRBJ1-3, with D perhaps TRBD1 (6 bases). The CDR3 sequence is 15 residues long. Germline V CDR1 and CDR2: LGHDT, YNNKEL (reference sequence). Trimming left V 0 bases short and J 4 bases short, with 10 bases between. Here the CDR3 reads CASSQEGGQGNTIYF. DNA of the CDR3: TGTGCCAGCAGCCAAGAGGGTGGACAGGGAAACACCATATATTTT.

Of note for this clone: One end of the junction fails to match germline, which may point to a read error. The chain links TRBV6-1 to TRBJ1-1, with D uncertain. Germline V CDR1 and CDR2: MNHNS, SASEGT. The CDR3 is made up of 17 amino acids. This CDR3 is CASREASFGVPNTEAFF. The DNA of the CDR3 is TGTGCCAGCAGGGAAGCAAGCTTCGGGGTCCCGAACACTGAAGCTTTCTTT.

The V gene is TRBV5-1, the J gene TRBJ2-5; tentative D call: TRBD2 (5 bases). V was clipped by 3 bases and J by 5 bases, with 26 bases between them. Per germline, CDR1 SGHRS and CDR2 YFSETQ. This CDR3 has 18 residues. CDR3 nucleotide sequence: TGCGCCAGCAGCTCCCGCCGGGGAACGGGGAACATCATTGAGACCCAGTACTTC. Its translation is CASSSRRGTGNIIETQYF.

This chain links TRBV29-1 with TRBJ2-2; 7 bases line up with TRBD1. Germline-derived CDR1 and CDR2 are SQVTM and ANQGSEA. The CDR3 loop spans 14 amino acids. With V trimmed by 8 bases and J by 7 bases, 13 bases remained unmatched. Written as DNA, the CDR3 is TGCAGCCAAATCCGAGGGGGCGCCGGCGGGGAGCTGTTTTTT. This sequence encodes CSQIRGGAGGELFF.

CDR3 loop: CASSFGSQGAETQYF. Written as DNA, the CDR3 is TGCGCCAGCAGTTTCGGGAGTCAGGGGGCAGAGACCCAGTACTTC. The chain links TRBV5-1 to TRBJ2-5; TRBD1 matches 8 bases. CDR1 is SGHRS, CDR2 YFSETQ, per germline. This CDR3 is built from 15 residues. V shed 5 bases, J shed 4 bases, and the junction held 10 bases outside the gene matches.

This sequence joins TRBV11-3 and TRBJ2-7, with 7 bases fitting TRBD2. V gave up 0 bases and J gave up 3 bases; unmatched junction bases: 2. The CDR3 spans 14 residues. Germline lookup yields CDR1 SGHNT and CDR2 YENEEA. CDR3 bases: TGTGCCAGCAGCTTAGAGGGGGGGAACTACGAGCAGTACTTC. Protein: CASSLEGGNYEQYF.

This chain links TRBV11-3 with TRBJ2-3; D ambiguous. Trimming took 3 bases from V and 7 from J, leaving 5 bases between them. This CDR3 comprises 11 residues. The germline gives CDR1 SGHNT, CDR2 YENEEA. The CDR3 DNA reads TGTGCCAGCAGCTTCCATCATACGCAGTATTTT. Translated, it gives CASSFHHTQYF.

This chain connects TRBV5-1 to TRBJ1-1; perhaps TRBD1 as D (5 bases). Germline V gene data show CDR1 as SGHRS and CDR2 as YFSETQ. The CDR3 loop spans 13 amino acids. V shed 3 bases and J shed 3 bases, with 9 bases lying between them. CDR3 DNA: TGCGCCAGCAGCTGGGGGGGTGACACTGAAGCTTTCTTT. Residues: CASSWGGDTEAFF.

This rearrangement joins TRBV9 to TRBJ2-3, with D possibly TRBD1 on 6 matching bases. The CDR3 is 15 amino acids. Germline CDR1 SGDLS, CDR2 YYNGEE. V was clipped by 0 bases and J by 3 bases, with 11 bases between them. Written as DNA, the CDR3 is TGTGCCAGCAGCGTAGAGGGCAGGGGTACAGATACGCAGTATTTT. Encoded protein: CASSVEGRGTDTQYF.

The CDR3 is CASSFSQRGRAGELFF. For the CDR3, the DNA is TGTGCCAGCAGTTTTTCCCAGCGGGGGCGGGCCGGGGAGCTGTTTTTT. The chain recombines TRBV13 with TRBJ2-2; 8 bases fit TRBD2. The CDR3 is 16 residues long. V lost 6 bases, J lost 6 bases, and 12 bases stayed unmatched. Looked up from germline, CDR1 is PRHDT and CDR2 is FYEKMQ (reference sequence).

The chain recombines TRBV29-1 with TRBJ2-6; 7 positions agree with TRBD1. Losses at the gene ends were 2 bases for V and 4 bases for J; bases not matched to a gene: 5. Germline V CDR1 and CDR2: SQVTM, ANQGSEA. This CDR3 has 15 amino acids. The CDR3 is CSVERTGLGANVLTF. DNA of the CDR3: TGCAGCGTTGAAAGGACAGGTCTCGGGGCCAACGTCCTGACTTTC. Looking up the rest from reference TRBV29-1 and TRBJ2-6 gives the full variable domain: SAVISQKPSRDICQRGTSLTIQCQVDSQVTMMFWYRQQPGQSLTLIATANQGSEATYESGFVIDKFPISRPNLTFSTLTVSNMSPEDSSIYLCSVERTGLGANVLTFGAGSRLTVL.

This chain uses TRBV19 with TRBJ1-2, with a weak D call TRBD1 (6 bases). With 7 bases removed from V and 4 bases from J, the gap between germline ends came to 13 bases. Germline CDR1 and CDR2: LNHDA and SQIVND (reference sequence). The CDR3 consists of 13 residues. CDR3 coding DNA: TGTGCCAGTACCCCCGACAGGACCTATGGCTACACCTTC. Amino acid sequence: CASTPDRTYGYTF.

The chain employs TRBV28 and TRBJ1-4; no reliable D call. Germline V gene lookup returns CDR1 MDHEN and CDR2 SYDVKM. CDR3 size: 14 residues. Trimming stripped 3 bases from V and 10 bases from J, with 15 bases between. The CDR3: CASSLRREEGKLFF. CDR3 nucleotide sequence: TGTGCCAGCAGTTTGAGGAGGGAGGAGGGAAAACTGTTTTTT.

The CDR3 region is CASSLNSLFGYTF. CDR3 sequence (DNA): TGTGCCAGCAGTTTGAACAGCCTCTTTGGCTACACCTTC. The chain carries TRBV28 and TRBJ1-2, with D unclear. V was trimmed by 3 bases and J by 7 bases, leaving 12 bases between them. The CDR3 sequence is 13 residues long. Germline CDR1 and CDR2: MDHEN and SYDVKM.

The V and J genes are TRBV9 and TRBJ2-3; 10 positions match TRBD2. Unmatched junction bases numbered 6, after V lost 4 bases and J lost 1 base. Germline CDR1 reads SGDLS; CDR2 reads YYNGEE. The CDR3 has 16 amino acids. The CDR3 DNA reads as TGTGCCAGCAGCCCCCCCGGACTAGCGGGCACAGATACGCAGTATTTT. Its protein product is CASSPPGLAGTDTQYF. The full variable domain, in which reference TRBV9 and TRBJ2-3 provide the parts outside the CDR3, is DSGVTQTPKHLITATGQRVTLRCSPRSGDLSVYWYQQSLDQGLQFLIQYYNGEERAKGNILERFSAQQFPDLHSELNLSSLELGDSALYFCASSPPGLAGTDTQYFGPGTRLTVL.

The chain combines TRBV2 with TRBJ1-1, with D unclear. This CDR3 spans 11 amino acids. V was pared by 6 bases and J by 8 bases, with 10 bases between. Per germline, CDR1 SNHLY and CDR2 FYNNEI. DNA of the CDR3: TGTGCCAGCAGAGTCGTACGGGAAGCTTTCTTT. Translated: CASRVVREAFF.